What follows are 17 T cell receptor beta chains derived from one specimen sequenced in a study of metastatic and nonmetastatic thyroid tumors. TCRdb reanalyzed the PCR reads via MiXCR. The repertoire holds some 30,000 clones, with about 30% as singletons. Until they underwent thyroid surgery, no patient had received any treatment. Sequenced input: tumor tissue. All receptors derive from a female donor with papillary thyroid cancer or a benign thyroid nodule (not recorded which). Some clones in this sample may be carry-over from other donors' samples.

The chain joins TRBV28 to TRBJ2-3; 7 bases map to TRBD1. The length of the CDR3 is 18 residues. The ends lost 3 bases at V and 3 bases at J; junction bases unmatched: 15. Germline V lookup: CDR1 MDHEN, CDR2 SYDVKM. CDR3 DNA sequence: TGTGCCAGCAGTTTCACCCCCGGACAGGCGGACCAGACAGATACGCAGTATTTT. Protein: CASSFTPGQADQTDTQYF.

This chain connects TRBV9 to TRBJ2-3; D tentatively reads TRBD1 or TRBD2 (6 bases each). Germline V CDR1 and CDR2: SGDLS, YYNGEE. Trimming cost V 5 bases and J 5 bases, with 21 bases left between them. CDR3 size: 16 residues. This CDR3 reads CASSSRARGGLDTQYF. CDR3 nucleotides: TGTGCCAGCAGTTCAAGGGCCAGGGGAGGTTTAGATACGCAGTATTTT.

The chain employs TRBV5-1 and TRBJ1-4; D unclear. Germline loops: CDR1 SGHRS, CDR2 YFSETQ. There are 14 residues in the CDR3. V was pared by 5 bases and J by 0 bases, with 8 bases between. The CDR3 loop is CASREGSTNEKLFF. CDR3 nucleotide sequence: TGCGCCAGCAGGGAAGGTTCAACTAATGAAAAACTGTTTTTT.

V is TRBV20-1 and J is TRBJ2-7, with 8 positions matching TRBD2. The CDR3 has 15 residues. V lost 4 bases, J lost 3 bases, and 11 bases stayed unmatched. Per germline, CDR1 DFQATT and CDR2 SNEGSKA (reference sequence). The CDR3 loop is CSATPPGLAGYEQYF. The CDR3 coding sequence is TGCAGTGCTACCCCCCCGGGTCTAGCGGGCTACGAGCAGTACTTC.

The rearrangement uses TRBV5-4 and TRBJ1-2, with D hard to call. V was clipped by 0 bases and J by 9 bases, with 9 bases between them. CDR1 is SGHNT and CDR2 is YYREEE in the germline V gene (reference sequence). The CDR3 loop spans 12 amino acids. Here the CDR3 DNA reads TGTGCCAGCAGCTTGGCCGGAAACAGCTACACCTTC. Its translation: CASSLAGNSYTF.

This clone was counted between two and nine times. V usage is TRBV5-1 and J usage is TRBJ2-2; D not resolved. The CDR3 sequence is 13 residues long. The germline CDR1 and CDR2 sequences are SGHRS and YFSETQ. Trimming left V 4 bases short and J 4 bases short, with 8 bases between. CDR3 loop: CASSAGPTGELFF. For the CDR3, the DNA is TGCGCCAGCAGCGCCGGCCCCACCGGGGAGCTGTTTTTT.

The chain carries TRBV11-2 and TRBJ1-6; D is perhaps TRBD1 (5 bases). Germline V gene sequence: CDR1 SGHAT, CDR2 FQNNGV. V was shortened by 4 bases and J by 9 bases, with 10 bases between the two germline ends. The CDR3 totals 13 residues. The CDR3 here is CASSYTRASPLHF. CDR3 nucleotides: TGTGCCAGCAGCTATACCAGGGCTTCACCCCTCCACTTT.

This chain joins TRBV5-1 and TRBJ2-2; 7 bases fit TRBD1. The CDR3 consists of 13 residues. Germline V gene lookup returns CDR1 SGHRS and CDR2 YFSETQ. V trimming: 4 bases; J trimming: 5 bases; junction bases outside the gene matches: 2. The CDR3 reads CASSPRGTGELFF. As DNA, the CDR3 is TGCGCCAGCAGCCCCAGGGGGACCGGGGAGCTGTTTTTT.

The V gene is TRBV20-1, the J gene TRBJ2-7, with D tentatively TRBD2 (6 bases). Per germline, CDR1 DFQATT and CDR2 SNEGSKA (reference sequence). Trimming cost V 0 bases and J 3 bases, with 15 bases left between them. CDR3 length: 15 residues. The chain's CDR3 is CSARDEGTVDYEQYF. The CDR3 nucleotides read TGCAGTGCTAGAGATGAGGGGACTGTAGACTACGAGCAGTACTTC.

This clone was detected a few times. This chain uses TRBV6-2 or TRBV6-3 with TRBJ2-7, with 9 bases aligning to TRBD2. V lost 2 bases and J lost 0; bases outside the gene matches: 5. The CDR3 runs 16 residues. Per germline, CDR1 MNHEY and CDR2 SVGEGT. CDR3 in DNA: TGTGCCAGCAGTTACCCCTTTAGCGGGAGCTCCTACGAGCAGTACTTC. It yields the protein CASSYPFSGSSYEQYF.

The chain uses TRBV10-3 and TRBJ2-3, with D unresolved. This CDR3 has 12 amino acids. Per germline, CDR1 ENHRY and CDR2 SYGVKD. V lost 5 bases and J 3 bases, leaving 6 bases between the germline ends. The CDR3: CAISTGTDTQYF. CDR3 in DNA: TGTGCCATCAGTACCGGGACAGATACGCAGTATTTT.

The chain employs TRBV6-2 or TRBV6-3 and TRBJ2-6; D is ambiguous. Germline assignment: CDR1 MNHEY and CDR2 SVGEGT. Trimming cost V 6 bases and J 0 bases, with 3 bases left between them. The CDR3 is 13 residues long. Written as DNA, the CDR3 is TGTGCCAGCAGCCTCTCTGGGGCCAACGTCCTGACTTTC. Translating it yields CASSLSGANVLTF.

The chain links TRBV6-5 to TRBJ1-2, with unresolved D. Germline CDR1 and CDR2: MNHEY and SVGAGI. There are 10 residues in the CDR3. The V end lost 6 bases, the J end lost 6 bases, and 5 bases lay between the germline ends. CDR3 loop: CASRWNGYTF. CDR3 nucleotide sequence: TGTGCCAGCAGGTGGAATGGCTACACCTTC.

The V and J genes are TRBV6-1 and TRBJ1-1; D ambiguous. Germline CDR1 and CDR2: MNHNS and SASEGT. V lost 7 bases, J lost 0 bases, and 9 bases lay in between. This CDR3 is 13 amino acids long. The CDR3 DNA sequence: TGTGCCAGCACCCAACTGGTGAACACTGAAGCTTTCTTT. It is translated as CASTQLVNTEAFF.

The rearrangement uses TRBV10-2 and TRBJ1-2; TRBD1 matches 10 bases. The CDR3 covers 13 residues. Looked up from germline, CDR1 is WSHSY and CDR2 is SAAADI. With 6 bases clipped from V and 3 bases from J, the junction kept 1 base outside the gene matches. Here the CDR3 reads CASRGTGDYGYTF. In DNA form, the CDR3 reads TGCGCCAGCAGAGGGACAGGGGACTATGGCTACACCTTC.

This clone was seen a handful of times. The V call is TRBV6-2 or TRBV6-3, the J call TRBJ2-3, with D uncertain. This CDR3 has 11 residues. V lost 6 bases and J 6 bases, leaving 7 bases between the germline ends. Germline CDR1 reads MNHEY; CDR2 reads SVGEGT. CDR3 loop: CASRTLDTQYF. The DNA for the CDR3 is TGTGCCAGCAGAACACTGGATACGCAGTATTTT.

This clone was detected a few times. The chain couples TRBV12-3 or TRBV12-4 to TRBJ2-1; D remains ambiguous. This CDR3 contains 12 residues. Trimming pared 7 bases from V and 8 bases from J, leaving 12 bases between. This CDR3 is CASTLSSHEQFF. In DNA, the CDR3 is TGTGCCAGCACCCTAAGCAGTCATGAGCAGTTCTTC.